The T cell receptor beta chain described here comes from a study of blood T cell repertoires in COVID-19. Across the whole study: From T cells, B-cell-depleted T cells, or PBMCs came the material, which was cDNA or gDNA.

V was cut by 8 bases and J by 0 bases, with 13 bases left in between. The germline V gene encodes CDR1 GTSNPN and CDR2 SVGIG (reference sequence). The CDR3 runs to 14 residues. Across about two dozen US areas, participants ranged in age from 18 to 89 years. Clinical history reported by participants formed the basis on which cohorts were assigned. As originally analysed: Reference gene primer amplification yielded estimated nucleated cell counts. Sequenced by immunoSEQ multiplex PCR; TCRdb stores in-frame clones only, minus some. From that table come the V and J calls and clone size; the DNA was used to work out D and trimming. The table has 140,000 or so clones, 84% seen once; the top ten hold nearly 3.5%.

Sequences were obtained from PBMCs or T cells enriched from blood (not recorded which). This receptor was identified in a woman aged 45-60 years with acute COVID-19. V is TRBV30 and J is TRBJ2-2; the D gene is possibly TRBD2 (6 bases). CDR3 sequence: CARQRASNTGELFF. The CDR3 DNA follows: TGTGCCCGACAGCGGGCTTCGAACACCGGGGAGCTGTTTTTT.